This record concerns one TCR beta chain sequence. Some clones are missing from TCRdb's copy, which holds only in-frame ones; the method was immunoSEQ multiplex PCR. The sample includes around 100,000 clones, around 92% of them seen just once. The sample is drawn from a study of T cell changes during pregnancy in multiple sclerosis. Germline lookup yields CDR1 MNHNS and CDR2 SASEGT. V lost 4 bases and J lost 2; bases outside the gene matches: 3. This CDR3 is 15 amino acids long. The V gene is TRBV6-1, the J gene TRBJ2-7, with 12 bases matching TRBD2. The source material was peripheral blood, sampled after pregnancy. This receptor was identified in a female donor with multiple sclerosis, enrolled in a pregnancy study. CDR3 sequence (DNA): TGTGCCAGCAGTGGACTAGCGGGAGTGCCCTACGAGCAGTACTTC. Residues: CASSGLAGVPYEQYF.